These 16 T cell receptor beta chains share one sample of origin, sequenced in a study of post-analysis software for immune sequencing data. Study results and limitations: TRBV5-6, TRBV5-1 and TRBV20-1 were among roughly five TRBV segments more frequent in patients than controls.

These receptors' targets are unknown. Prepared TCR beta cDNA libraries contained unique molecular identifiers. From the PCR reads, TCRdb called clonotypes with MiXCR, one entry per CDR3 protein. The sample has hundreds of thousands of distinct CDR3 sequences; approximately 60% are singletons. Sequencing was performed on blood. The receptors originated from a girl aged 2 to 10 with multiple sclerosis.

The gene calls are TRBV20-1 and TRBJ2-7; 9 bases align to TRBD2. V dropped 3 bases and J dropped 0; count of bases not matched to a gene: 3. The CDR3 contains 14 residues. Germline V CDR1 and CDR2: DFQATT, SNEGSKA (reference sequence). CDR3 protein: CSASVSGSSYEQYF. As DNA, the CDR3 is TGCAGTGCTAGTGTTAGCGGGAGCTCCTACGAGCAGTACTTC.

The V call is TRBV29-1, the J call TRBJ2-3; D possibly corresponds to TRBD1 (5 bases). Trimming took 6 bases from V and 5 from J, leaving 18 bases between them. Germline values: CDR1 SQVTM, CDR2 ANQGSEA. The CDR3 runs to 14 residues. This CDR3 reads CSVDQGGVGDTQYF. The CDR3, as DNA: TGCAGCGTAGACCAGGGCGGAGTAGGAGATACGCAGTATTTT.

Of note for this clonotype: At one end the junction does not follow the germline gene, possibly because of a read error. The J gene is TRBJ1-2, the V gene TRBV5-1; TRBD1 agrees at 11 bases. CDR3 length: 13 amino acids. In germline, CDR1 is SGHRS, CDR2 YFSETQ. The CDR3 DNA is TGCGCCGGCAGCCCGGGGACAGGGGGAGGCTACACCTTC. It specifies CAGSPGTGGGYTF.

The chain is built from TRBV29-1 and TRBJ2-1; D may correspond to TRBD1 or TRBD2 (5 bases each). The V gene lost 6 bases and the J gene lost 8 bases, with 23 bases spanning the gap. The germline CDR1 and CDR2 sequences are SQVTM and ANQGSEA. The CDR3 length is 15 residues. The chain's CDR3 is CSVPRGPLRGDEQFF. CDR3 DNA: TGCAGCGTCCCCCGGGGCCCCCTCCGAGGGGATGAGCAGTTCTTC.

The chain combines TRBV5-1 with TRBJ2-3; D is unresolved. V lost 0 bases, J lost 2 bases, and 10 bases lay in between. Germline-derived CDR1 and CDR2 are SGHRS and YFSETQ. The CDR3 is 15 amino acids. CDR3 loop: CASSLVMANTDTQYF. As DNA, the CDR3 is TGCGCCAGCAGCTTGGTGATGGCCAACACAGATACGCAGTATTTT.

The chain carries TRBV29-1 and TRBJ2-7, with 8 bases fitting TRBD2. The ends lost 0 bases at V and 0 bases at J; junction bases unmatched: 7. Germline loops: CDR1 SQVTM, CDR2 ANQGSEA. The CDR3 is made up of 16 amino acids. The CDR3 loop reads CSVEDIERGSSYEQYF. CDR3 bases: TGCAGCGTTGAAGATATAGAGCGGGGGAGCTCCTACGAGCAGTACTTC.

The V call is TRBV3-1, the J call TRBJ2-3, with no clear D. The ends were cut back, 4 bases at V and 5 bases at J, with 7 bases in the middle. The CDR3 covers 12 residues. CDR1 LGHDT and CDR2 YNNKEL come from the germline V gene (reference sequence). The CDR3 DNA reads TGTGCCAGCAGCCGGTGGCAAGATACGCAGTATTTT. Amino acid sequence: CASSRWQDTQYF.

The rearrangement links TRBV4-2 to TRBJ1-1; perhaps TRBD1 as D (5 bases). Between the trimmed V and J ends, which lost 0 bases and 1 base, there was a span of 9 bases. This CDR3 spans 15 amino acids. The germline CDR1 and CDR2 sequences are LGHNA and YNFKEQ. The CDR3 reads CASSQDRDPNTEAFF. For the CDR3, the DNA is TGTGCCAGCAGCCAAGATAGGGACCCGAACACTGAAGCTTTCTTT.

This clonotype has only a few counts. V usage is TRBV12-3 or TRBV12-4 and J usage is TRBJ2-1, with D unresolved. The CDR3 runs to 12 residues. The germline V and J ends were trimmed by 3 bases and 9 bases, with 9 bases remaining between them. The CDR3 bases are TGTGCCAGCAGTTTGGGTGGGATTGAGCAGTTCTTC. It encodes CASSLGGIEQFF.

This chain links TRBV4-3 with TRBJ1-2; D is unresolved. From germline, CDR1 is LGHNA and CDR2 YSLEER. Trimming took 4 bases from V and 5 from J, leaving 14 bases between them. The CDR3 length is 14 residues. Here the CDR3 DNA reads TGCGCCAGCAGCCTCGGCAGGTGGGGTTATGGCTACACCTTC. It specifies CASSLGRWGYGYTF.

This clonotype was seen a few times. The chain combines TRBV4-3 with TRBJ2-3; the D is unclear. Germline V gives CDR1 LGHNA, CDR2 YSLEER. The CDR3 is 15 amino acids. Trimming cost V 0 bases and J 2 bases, with 9 bases left between them. Written as DNA, the CDR3 is TGCGCCAGCAGCCAAGAGGCCTACGTCACAGATACGCAGTATTTT. The encoded protein is CASSQEAYVTDTQYF.

This clonotype was seen a few times. V is TRBV2 and J is TRBJ2-1, with D maybe TRBD2 (5 bases). V was pared by 2 bases and J by 3 bases, with 8 bases between. This CDR3 contains 14 residues. CDR1 is SNHLY and CDR2 is FYNNEI in the germline V gene. DNA of the CDR3: TGTGCCAGCAGTGAAAACGGGGACTACAATGAGCAGTTCTTC. This codes for CASSENGDYNEQFF. The whole variable domain, filled in from reference TRBV2 and TRBJ2-1, reads EPEVTQTPSHQVTQMGQEVILRCVPISNHLYFYWYRQILGQKVEFLVSFYNNEISEKSEIFDDQFSVERPDGSNFTLKIRSTKLEDSAMYFCASSENGDYNEQFFGPGTRLTVL.

This chain joins TRBV5-1 and TRBJ2-3, with TRBD2 as a possible D gene (6 bases). This CDR3 comprises 16 residues. Between the trimmed V and J ends, which lost 4 bases and 3 bases, there was a span of 18 bases. The germline V gene has CDR1 SGHRS and CDR2 YFSETQ. The CDR3 spells CASSRIFGGVTDTQYF. CDR3 nucleotides: TGCGCCAGCAGCCGAATTTTCGGGGGTGTAACAGATACGCAGTATTTT.

J is TRBJ2-1 and V is TRBV15; D is tentatively TRBD1 or TRBD2 (5 bases each). The germline gives CDR1 LNHNV, CDR2 YYDKDF (reference sequence). Trimming stripped 5 bases from V and 3 bases from J, with 17 bases between. This CDR3 is 16 amino acids long. The CDR3 region is CATSDPGTSIYNEQFF. For the CDR3, the DNA is TGTGCCACCAGCGACCCCGGGACCTCCATCTACAATGAGCAGTTCTTC.

Regarding this clonotype: A junction boundary mismatches the germline segment, possibly from a read error. The chain carries TRBV7-9 and TRBJ1-2; D may be TRBD1 (6 bases). This CDR3 comprises 15 residues. CDR1 is SEHNR, CDR2 FQNEAQ, per germline (reference sequence). The CDR3 DNA is TGTGCCGGCAGCTTAGGGGACACGGGGCTATATGGCTACACCTTC. Encoded protein: CAGSLGDTGLYGYTF.

This CDR3 reads CSATPLQGTNYGYTF. The CDR3 DNA sequence: TGCAGTGCGACCCCCCTACAGGGGACAAACTATGGCTACACCTTC. V and J are TRBV20-1 and TRBJ1-2; 7 nucleotides align to TRBD1. CDR3 size: 15 residues. Germline assignment: CDR1 DFQATT and CDR2 SNEGSKA (reference sequence). The trim removed 6 bases at V and 2 bases at J, leaving 12 bases unmatched.